These T cell receptor beta chains were read from a single sample in a study of regulatory T cells in long-lasting Graves disease. TCRdb re-derived calls from the multiplex PCR reads in MiXCR, one entry per CDR3 protein. Among roughly 360,000 distinct CDR3 sequences, less than 30% were seen once, and the ten largest hold 25% to 30%. Sequencing used peripheral blood mononuclear cells (PBMCs), obtained when the disease was refractory, from a patient treated with antithyroid drugs. The receptors shown here come from a woman in her forties with Graves disease. Both conserved end residues are part of each CDR3. The D gene is left open where the match is weak. A clone size is listed for some rows: how often the clone was seen (once, few, many), or a class if it is expanded.

j_gene,d_gene,abundance,v_gene,CDR3aa,CDR3nt
TRBJ1-1,NA,many,TRBV12-3/TRBV12-4,CASRSGSTEAFF,TGTGCCAGCCGTAGCGGGAGCACTGAAGCTTTCTTT
TRBJ2-7,TRBD1,few,TRBV20-1,CSAPGQGAHEQYF,TGCAGTGCTCCCGGACAGGGGGCCCACGAGCAGTACTTC
TRBJ2-4,NA,NA,TRBV29-1,CSVEEGVADIQYF,TGCAGCGTTGAGGAGGGGGTAGCGGACATTCAGTACTTC
TRBJ2-5,TRBD2,many,TRBV2,CASSVSGKETQYF,TGTGCCAGCAGTGTTAGCGGGAAAGAGACCCAGTACTTC
TRBJ1-3,NA,NA,TRBV20-1,CSARDFGNTIYF,TGCAGTGCTAGAGACTTCGGGAACACCATATATTTT
TRBJ1-5,NA,NA,TRBV30,CAWSGGVNRNNQPQHF,TGTGCCTGGAGTGGGGGCGTGAACAGGAACAATCAGCCCCAGCATTTT
TRBJ1-5,NA,many,TRBV5-1,CASSPSPGQNQPQHF,TGCGCCAGCAGCCCTTCCCCGGGACAAAATCAGCCCCAGCATTTT
TRBJ1-4,NA,many,TRBV5-1,CASSLDSYNEKLFF,TGCGCCAGCAGCTTGGACAGCTATAATGAAAAACTGTTTTTT
TRBJ1-4,NA,NA,TRBV18,CASSPWQATNEKLFF,TGTGCCAGCTCACCATGGCAGGCAACTAATGAAAAACTGTTTTTT
TRBJ1-2,TRBD1,NA,TRBV11-2,CASRSTGIYGYTF,TGTGCCAGCAGGTCGACAGGGATCTATGGCTACACCTTC